The T cell receptor (beta chain) under discussion was sequenced for a study of technical replicates of blood from a few donors. Germline V gives CDR1 LGHNA, CDR2 YSLEER. Trimming cost V 0 bases and J 0 bases, with 8 bases left between them. The CDR3 length is 15 residues. A few counts support this clone. Clones were read by immunoSEQ multiplex PCR, and TCRdb kept only the in-frame ones, dropping some. The sample lists approximately 65,000 clones, more than 75% occurring once. The rearrangement uses TRBV4-3 and TRBJ1-2; D gene ambiguous. The receptor was isolated from a human donor in good health. Some clones in this sample may be carry-over from other donors' samples. Material: PBMCs. Here the CDR3 reads CASSQDTAPNYGYTF. CDR3 bases: TGCGCCAGCAGCCAAGATACAGCTCCTAACTATGGCTACACCTTC.